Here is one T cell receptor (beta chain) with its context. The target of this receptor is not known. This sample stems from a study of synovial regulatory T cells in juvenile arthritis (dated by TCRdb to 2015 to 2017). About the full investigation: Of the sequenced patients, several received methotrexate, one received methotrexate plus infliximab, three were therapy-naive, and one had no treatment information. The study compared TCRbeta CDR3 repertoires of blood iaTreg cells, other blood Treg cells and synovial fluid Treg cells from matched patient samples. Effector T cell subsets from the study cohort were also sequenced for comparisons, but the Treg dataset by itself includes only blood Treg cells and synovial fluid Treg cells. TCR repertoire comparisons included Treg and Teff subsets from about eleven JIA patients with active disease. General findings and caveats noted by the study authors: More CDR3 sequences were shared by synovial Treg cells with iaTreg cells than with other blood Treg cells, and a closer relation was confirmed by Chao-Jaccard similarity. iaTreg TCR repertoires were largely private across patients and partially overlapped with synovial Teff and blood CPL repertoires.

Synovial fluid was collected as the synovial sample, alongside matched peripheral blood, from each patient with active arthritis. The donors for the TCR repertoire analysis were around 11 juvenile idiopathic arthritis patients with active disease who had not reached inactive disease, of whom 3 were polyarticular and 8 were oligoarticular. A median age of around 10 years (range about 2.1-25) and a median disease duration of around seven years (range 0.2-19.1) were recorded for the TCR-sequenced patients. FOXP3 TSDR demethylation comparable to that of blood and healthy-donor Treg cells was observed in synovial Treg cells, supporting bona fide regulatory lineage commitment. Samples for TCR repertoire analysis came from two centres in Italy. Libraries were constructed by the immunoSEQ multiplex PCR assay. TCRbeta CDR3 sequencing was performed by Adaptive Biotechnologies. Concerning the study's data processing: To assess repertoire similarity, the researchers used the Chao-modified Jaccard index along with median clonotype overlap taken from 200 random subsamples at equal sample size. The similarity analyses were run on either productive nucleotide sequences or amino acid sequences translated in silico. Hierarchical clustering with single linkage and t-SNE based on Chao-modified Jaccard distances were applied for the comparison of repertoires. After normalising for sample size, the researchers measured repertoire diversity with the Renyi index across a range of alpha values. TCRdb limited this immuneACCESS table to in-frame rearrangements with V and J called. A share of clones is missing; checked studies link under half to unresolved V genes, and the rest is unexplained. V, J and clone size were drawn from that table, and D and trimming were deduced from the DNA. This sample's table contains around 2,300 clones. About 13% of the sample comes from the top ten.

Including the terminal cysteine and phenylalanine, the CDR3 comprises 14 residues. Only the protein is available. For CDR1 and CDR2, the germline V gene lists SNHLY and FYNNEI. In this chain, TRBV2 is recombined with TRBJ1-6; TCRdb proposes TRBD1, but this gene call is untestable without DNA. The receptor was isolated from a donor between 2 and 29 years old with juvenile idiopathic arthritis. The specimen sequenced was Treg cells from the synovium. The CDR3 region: CASSEARGNSPLHF.